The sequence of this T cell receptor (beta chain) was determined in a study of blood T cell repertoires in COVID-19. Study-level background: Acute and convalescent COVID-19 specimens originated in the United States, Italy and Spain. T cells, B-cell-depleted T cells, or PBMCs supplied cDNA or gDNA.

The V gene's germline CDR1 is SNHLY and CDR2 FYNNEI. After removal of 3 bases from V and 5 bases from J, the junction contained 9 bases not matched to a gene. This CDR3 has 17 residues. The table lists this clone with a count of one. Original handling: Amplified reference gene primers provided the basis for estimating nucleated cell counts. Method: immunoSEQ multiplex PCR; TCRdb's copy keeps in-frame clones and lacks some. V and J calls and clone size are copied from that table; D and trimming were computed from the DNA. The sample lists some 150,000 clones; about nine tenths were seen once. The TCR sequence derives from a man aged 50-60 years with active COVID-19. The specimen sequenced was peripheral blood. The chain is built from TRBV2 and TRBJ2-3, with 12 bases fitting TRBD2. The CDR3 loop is CASSEEPSGGARDTQYF. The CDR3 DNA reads TGTGCCAGCAGTGAGGAACCTAGCGGGGGGGCCAGAGATACGCAGTATTTT. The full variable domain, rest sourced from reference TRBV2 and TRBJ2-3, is EPEVTQTPSHQVTQMGQEVILRCVPISNHLYFYWYRQILGQKVEFLVSFYNNEISEKSEIFDDQFSVERPDGSNFTLKIRSTKLEDSAMYFCASSEEPSGGARDTQYFGPGTRLTVL.